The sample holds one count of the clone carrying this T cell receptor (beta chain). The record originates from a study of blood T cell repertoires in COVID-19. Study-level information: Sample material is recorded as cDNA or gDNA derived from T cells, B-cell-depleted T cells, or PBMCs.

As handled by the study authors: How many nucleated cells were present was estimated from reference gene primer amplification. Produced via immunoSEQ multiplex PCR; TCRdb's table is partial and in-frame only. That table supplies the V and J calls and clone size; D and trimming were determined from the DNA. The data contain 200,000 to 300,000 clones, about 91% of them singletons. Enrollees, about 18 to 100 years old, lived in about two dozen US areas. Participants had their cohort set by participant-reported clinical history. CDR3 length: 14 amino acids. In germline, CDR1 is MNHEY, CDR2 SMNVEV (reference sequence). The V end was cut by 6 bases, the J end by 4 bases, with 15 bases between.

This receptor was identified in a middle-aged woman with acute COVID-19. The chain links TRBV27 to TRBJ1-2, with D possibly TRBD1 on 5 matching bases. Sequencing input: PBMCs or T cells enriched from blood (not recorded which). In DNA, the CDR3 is TGTGCCAGCAGGCCACCGACAGAGCGCTATGGCTACACCTTC. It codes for CASRPPTERYGYTF.